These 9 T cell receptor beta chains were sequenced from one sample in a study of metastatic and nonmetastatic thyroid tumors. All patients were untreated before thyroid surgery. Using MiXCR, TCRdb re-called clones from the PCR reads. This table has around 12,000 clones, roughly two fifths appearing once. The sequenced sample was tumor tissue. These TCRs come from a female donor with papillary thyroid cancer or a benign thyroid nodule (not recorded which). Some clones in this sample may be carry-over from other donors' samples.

The CDR3, as DNA: TGTGCCATCTGTAGCGGGAAGGGGGACACCGGGGAGCTGTTTTTT. As protein: CAICSGKGDTGELFF. The chain employs TRBV6-2 or TRBV6-3 and TRBJ2-2, with TRBD2 matching 8 bases. There are 15 residues in the CDR3. The germline V gene has CDR1 MNHEY and CDR2 SVGEGT. V shed 10 bases and J 3 bases; nucleotides not matched to a gene: 10.

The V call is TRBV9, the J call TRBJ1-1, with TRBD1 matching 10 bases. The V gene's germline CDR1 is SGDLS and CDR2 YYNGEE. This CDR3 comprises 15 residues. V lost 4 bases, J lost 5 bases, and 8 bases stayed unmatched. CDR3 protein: CASSPRDRGFTEAFF. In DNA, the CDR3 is TGTGCCAGCAGCCCTCGGGACAGGGGATTTACTGAAGCTTTCTTT.

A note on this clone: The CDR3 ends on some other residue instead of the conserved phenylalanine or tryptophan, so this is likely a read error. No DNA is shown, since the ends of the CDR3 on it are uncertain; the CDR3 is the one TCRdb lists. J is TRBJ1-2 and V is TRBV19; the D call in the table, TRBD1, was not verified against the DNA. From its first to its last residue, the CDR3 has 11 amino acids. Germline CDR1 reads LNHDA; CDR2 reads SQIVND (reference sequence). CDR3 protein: CASSGQGPLYL.

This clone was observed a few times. DNA for the CDR3: TGTGCCAGCAGCCAGGACAGGGGATCGCAGTACTTC. Residues: CASSQDRGSQYF. This sequence joins TRBV6-2 or TRBV6-3 and TRBJ2-7; 9 bases match TRBD1. This CDR3 region has 12 residues. J lost 9 bases, V lost 6 bases, and 6 bases had no gene match. Germline assignment: CDR1 MNHEY and CDR2 SVGEGT.

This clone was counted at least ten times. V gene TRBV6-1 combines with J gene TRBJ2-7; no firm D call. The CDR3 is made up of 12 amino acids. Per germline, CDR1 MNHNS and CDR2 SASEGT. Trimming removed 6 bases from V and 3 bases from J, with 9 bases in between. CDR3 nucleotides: TGTGCCAGCAGGGGTGAGTTCTACGAGCAGTACTTC. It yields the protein CASRGEFYEQYF.

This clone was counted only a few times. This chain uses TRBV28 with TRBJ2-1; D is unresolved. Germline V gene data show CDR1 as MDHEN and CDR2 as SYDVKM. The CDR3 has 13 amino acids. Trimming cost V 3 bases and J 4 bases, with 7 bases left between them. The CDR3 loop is CASSFRHYNEQFF. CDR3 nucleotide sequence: TGTGCCAGCAGTTTTCGTCATTACAATGAGCAGTTCTTC.

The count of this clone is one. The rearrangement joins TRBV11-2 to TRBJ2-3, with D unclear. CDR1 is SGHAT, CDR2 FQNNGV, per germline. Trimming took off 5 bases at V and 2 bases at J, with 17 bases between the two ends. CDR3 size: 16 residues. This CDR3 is CASSQTRMSPTDTQYF. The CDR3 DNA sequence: TGTGCCAGCAGCCAAACAAGGATGTCCCCCACAGATACGCAGTATTTT.

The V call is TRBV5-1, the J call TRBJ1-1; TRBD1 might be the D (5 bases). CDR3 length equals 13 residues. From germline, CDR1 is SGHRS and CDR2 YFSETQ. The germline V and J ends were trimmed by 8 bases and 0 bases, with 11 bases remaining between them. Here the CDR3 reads CASKQEMNTEAFF. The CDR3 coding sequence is TGCGCCAGTAAACAGGAGATGAACACTGAAGCTTTCTTT.

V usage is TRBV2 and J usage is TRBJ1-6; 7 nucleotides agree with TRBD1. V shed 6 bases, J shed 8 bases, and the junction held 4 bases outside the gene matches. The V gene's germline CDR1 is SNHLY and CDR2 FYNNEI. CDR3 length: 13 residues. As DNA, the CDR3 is TGTGCCAGCAGGGGACAGTTGGATTCACCCCTCCACTTT. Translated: CASRGQLDSPLHF.